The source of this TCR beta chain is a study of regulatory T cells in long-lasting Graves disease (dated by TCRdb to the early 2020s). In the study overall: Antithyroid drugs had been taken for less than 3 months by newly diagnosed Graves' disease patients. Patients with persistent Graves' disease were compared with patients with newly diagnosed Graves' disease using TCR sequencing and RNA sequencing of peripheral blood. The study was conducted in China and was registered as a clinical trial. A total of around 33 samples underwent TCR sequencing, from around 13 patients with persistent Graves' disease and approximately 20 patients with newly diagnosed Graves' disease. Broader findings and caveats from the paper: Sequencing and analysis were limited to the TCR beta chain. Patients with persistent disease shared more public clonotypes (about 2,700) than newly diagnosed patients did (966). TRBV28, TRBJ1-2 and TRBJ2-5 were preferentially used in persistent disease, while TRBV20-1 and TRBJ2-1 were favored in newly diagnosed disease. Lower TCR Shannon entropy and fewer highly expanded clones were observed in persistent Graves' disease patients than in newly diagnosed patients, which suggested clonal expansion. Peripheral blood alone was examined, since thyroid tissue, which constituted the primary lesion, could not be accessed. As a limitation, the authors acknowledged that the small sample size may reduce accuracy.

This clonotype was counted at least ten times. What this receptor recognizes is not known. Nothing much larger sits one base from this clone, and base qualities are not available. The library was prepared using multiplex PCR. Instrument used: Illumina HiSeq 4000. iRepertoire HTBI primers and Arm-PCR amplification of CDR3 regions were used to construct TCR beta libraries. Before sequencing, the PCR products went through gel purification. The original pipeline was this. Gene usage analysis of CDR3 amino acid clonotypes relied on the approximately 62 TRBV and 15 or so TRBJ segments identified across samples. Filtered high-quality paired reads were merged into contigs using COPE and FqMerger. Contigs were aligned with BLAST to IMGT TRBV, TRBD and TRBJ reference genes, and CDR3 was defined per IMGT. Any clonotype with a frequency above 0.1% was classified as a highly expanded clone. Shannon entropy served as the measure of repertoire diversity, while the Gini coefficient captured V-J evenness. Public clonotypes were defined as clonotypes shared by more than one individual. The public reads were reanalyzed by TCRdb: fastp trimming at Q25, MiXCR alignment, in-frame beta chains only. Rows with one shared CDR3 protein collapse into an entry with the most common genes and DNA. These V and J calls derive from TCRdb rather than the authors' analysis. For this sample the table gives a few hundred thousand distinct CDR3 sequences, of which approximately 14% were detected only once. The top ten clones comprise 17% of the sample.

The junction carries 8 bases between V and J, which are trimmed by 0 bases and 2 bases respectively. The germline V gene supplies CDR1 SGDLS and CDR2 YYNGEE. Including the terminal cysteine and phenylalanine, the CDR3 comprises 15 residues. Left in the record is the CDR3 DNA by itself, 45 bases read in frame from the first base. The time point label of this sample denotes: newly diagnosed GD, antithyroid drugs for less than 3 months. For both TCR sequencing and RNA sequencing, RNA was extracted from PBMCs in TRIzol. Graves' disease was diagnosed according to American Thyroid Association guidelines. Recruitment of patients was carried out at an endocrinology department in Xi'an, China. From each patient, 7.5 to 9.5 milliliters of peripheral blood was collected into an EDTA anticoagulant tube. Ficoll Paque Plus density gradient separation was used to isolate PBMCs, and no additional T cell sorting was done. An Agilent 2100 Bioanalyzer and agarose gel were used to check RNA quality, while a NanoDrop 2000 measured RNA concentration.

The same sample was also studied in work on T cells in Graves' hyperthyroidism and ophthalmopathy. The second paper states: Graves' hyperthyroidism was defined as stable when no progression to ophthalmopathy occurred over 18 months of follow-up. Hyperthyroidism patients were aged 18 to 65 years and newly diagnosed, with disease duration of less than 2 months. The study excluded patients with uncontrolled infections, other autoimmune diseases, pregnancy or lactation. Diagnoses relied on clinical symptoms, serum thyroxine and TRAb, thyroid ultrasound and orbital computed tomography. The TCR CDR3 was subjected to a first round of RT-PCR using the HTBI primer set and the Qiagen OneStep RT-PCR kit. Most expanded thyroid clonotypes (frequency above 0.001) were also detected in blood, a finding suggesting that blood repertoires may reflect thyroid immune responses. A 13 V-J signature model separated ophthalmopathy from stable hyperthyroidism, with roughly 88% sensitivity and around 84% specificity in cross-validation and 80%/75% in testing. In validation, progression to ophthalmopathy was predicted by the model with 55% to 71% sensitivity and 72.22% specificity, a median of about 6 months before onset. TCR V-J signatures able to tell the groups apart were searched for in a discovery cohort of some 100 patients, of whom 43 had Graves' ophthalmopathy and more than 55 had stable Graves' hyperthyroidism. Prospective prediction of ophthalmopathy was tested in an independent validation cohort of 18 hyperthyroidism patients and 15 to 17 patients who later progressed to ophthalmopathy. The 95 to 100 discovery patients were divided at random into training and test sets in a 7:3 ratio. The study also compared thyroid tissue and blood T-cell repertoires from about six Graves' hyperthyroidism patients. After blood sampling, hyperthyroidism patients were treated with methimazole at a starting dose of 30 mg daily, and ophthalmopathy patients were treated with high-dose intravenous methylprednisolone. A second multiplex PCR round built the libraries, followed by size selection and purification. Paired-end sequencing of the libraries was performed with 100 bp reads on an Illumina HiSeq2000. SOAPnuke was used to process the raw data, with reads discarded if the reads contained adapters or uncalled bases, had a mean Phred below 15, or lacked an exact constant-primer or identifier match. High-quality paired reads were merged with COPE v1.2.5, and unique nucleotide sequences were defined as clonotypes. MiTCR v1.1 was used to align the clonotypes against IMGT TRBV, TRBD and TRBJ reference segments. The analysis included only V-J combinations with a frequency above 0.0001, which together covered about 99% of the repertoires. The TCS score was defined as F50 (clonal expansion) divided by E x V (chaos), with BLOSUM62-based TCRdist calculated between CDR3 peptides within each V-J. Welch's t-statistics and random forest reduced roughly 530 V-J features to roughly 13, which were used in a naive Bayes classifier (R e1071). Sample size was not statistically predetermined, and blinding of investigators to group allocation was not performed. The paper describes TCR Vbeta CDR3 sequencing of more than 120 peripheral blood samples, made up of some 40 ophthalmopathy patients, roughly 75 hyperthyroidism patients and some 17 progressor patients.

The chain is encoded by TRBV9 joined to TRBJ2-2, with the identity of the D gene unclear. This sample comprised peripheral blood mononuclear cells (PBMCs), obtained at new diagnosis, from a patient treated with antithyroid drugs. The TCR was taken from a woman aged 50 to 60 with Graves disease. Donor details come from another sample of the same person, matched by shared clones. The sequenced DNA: TGTGCCAGCAGCGTAGGGCTATTCAACACCGGGGAGCTGTTTTTT. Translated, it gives CASSVGLFNTGELFF.